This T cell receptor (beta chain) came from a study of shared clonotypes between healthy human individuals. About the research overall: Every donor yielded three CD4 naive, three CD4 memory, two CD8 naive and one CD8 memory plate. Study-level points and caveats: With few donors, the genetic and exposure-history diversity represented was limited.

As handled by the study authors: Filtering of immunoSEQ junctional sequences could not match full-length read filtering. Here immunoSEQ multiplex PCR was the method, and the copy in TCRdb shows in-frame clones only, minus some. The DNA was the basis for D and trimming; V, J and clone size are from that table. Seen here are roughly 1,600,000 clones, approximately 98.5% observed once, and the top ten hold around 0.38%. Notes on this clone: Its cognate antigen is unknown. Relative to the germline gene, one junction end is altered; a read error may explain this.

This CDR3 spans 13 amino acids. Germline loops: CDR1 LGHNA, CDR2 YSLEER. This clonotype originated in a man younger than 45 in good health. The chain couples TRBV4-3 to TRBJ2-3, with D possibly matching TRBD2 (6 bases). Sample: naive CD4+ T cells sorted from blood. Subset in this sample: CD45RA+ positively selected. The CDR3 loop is CASSQLALDTQYF. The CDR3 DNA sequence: TGCGCCAGCAGCCAACTAGCGCTAGATACACAGTATTTT.